The 21 T cell receptor beta chains listed next were all sequenced from one sample in a study of control samples from healthy donors and cancer patients. Sequencing used immunoSEQ multiplex PCR; TCRdb keeps in-frame clones, though not all of them. The sample has 150,000 to 200,000 clones; about 94% are singletons. Sequencing was carried out using blood. These receptors all stem from a woman in her fifties or sixties in good health.

This chain's CDR3 is CASSSGQVPYEQYF. The CDR3 coding sequence is TGCGCCAGCAGCTCCGGACAGGTACCCTACGAGCAGTACTTC. The rearrangement links TRBV5-1 to TRBJ2-7; TRBD1 matches 7 bases. J gave up 2 bases and V 3 bases, and 5 bases lay outside the gene matches. Per the germline V gene, CDR1 is SGHRS and CDR2 is YFSETQ. CDR3 size: 14 residues.

This chain uses TRBV7-8 with TRBJ1-5; possible D gene TRBD1, 6 bases. In germline, CDR1 is SGHVS, CDR2 FQNEAQ. The CDR3 loop spans 15 amino acids. V dropped 3 bases and J dropped 11 bases, with 20 bases sitting between them. In nucleotides, the CDR3 is TGTGCCAGCAGCTTTGACAGGCAACGCGGCACGGCCCAGCATTTT. Residues: CASSFDRQRGTAQHF. Full variable domain (remainder filled in from reference TRBV7-8 and TRBJ1-5): GAGVSQSPRYKVAKRGQDVALRCDPISGHVSLFWYQQALGQGPEFLTYFQNEAQLDKSGLPSDRFFAERPEGSVSTLKIQRTQQEDSAVYLCASSFDRQRGTAQHFGDGTRLSIL.

The J gene is TRBJ1-1, the V gene TRBV18; D is unresolved. Germline loops: CDR1 KGHSH, CDR2 LQKENI. The CDR3 covers 14 residues. The V gene lost 2 bases and the J gene lost 5 bases, with 12 bases spanning the gap. The DNA of the CDR3 is TGTGCCAGCTCACCAGCGATCAGCTCTACTGAAGCTTTCTTT. This translates into CASSPAISSTEAFF.

This clone occurred once. The chain links TRBV7-6 to TRBJ1-3, with 9 positions matching TRBD1. This CDR3 has 15 amino acids. V dropped 7 bases and J dropped 4; count of bases not matched to a gene: 8. The germline CDR1 and CDR2 sequences are SGHVS and FNYEAQ. The CDR3 nucleotides read TGTGCCAGCATGAAAACAGGGGGCATCGGAAACACCATATATTTT. Translation gives CASMKTGGIGNTIYF.

V is TRBV6-2 or TRBV6-3 and J is TRBJ2-1; 9 bases agree with TRBD2. The V and J ends lost 5 bases and 4 bases, in that order; junction bases with no gene match: 12. Germline-derived CDR1 and CDR2 are MNHEY and SVGEGT. The CDR3 is made up of 17 amino acids. CDR3 nucleotides: TGTGCCAGCAGTAAGCTAGGGCGCGGGGGGGAATACAATGAGCAGTTCTTC. This codes for CASSKLGRGGEYNEQFF.

The rearrangement joins TRBV6-2 or TRBV6-3 to TRBJ1-4, with TRBD1 as a possible D gene (5 bases). From germline, CDR1 is MNHEY and CDR2 SVGEGT. The CDR3 runs 15 residues. V lost 4 bases and J lost 3, with 12 bases in between. The CDR3 spells CASSSQGAANEKLFF. The DNA of the CDR3 is TGTGCCAGCAGTTCCCAGGGTGCTGCTAATGAAAAACTGTTTTTT.

This chain connects TRBV30 to TRBJ1-5; D might be TRBD1 (5 bases). CDR3 length equals 13 residues. V lost 4 bases and J 5 bases, leaving 12 bases between the germline ends. Per the germline V gene, CDR1 is GTSNPN and CDR2 is SVGIG (reference sequence). The CDR3 spells CAWTEGTDQPQHF. The CDR3 DNA reads as TGTGCCTGGACAGAGGGGACGGATCAGCCCCAGCATTTT.

This clone was seen once. The chain is built from TRBV6-1 and TRBJ1-2; 7 bases are shared with TRBD1. The CDR3 runs to 16 residues. J lost 7 bases, V lost 3 bases, and 14 bases had no gene match. Per the germline V gene, CDR1 is MNHNS and CDR2 is SASEGT. The CDR3 DNA sequence: TGTGCCAGCAGTGAGGCTGACAGGGCTCTTTGGCGTGGCTACACCTTC. Translated, it gives CASSEADRALWRGYTF.

V usage is TRBV3-1 (or the pseudogene TRBV3-2) and J usage is TRBJ2-1; possible D gene TRBD1, 6 bases. V was shortened by 1 base and J by 8 bases, with 12 bases between the two germline ends. This CDR3 has 14 amino acids. Germline V gene sequence: CDR1 LGHDT, CDR2 YNNKEL (reference sequence). DNA of the CDR3: TGTGCCAGCAGCCAAGTCGGCAGGGGCGATGAGCAGTTCTTC. Its protein is CASSQVGRGDEQFF.

The chain's CDR3 is CASSRGFGQPQHF. In DNA, the CDR3 is TGTGCCAGCTCACGAGGGTTTGGTCAGCCCCAGCATTTT. V and J are TRBV18 and TRBJ1-5; D ambiguous. CDR1 KGHSH and CDR2 LQKENI come from the germline V gene. This CDR3 contains 13 residues. The V and J ends lost 4 bases and 6 bases respectively, with 10 bases between them.

The count of this clone is one. The chain carries TRBV24-1 and TRBJ2-7, with no clear D. There are 13 residues in the CDR3. V was cut by 9 bases and J by 4 bases, with 15 bases left in between. Germline V lookup: CDR1 KGHDR, CDR2 SFDVKD. The CDR3 reads CATPGRLRYEQYF. The CDR3 DNA reads as TGTGCCACCCCCGGCCGGTTGAGATACGAGCAGTACTTC.

J is TRBJ2-3 and V is TRBV5-4, with a tentative D call TRBD2 (6 bases). CDR3 length equals 16 residues. Germline V gene lookup returns CDR1 SGHNT and CDR2 YYREEE (reference sequence). V lost 3 bases and J 0 bases, leaving 14 bases between the germline ends. The CDR3 DNA reads TGTGCCAGCAGCTATACTAGCTCGGGGAGCACAGATACGCAGTATTTT. Protein: CASSYTSSGSTDTQYF.

The chain employs TRBV5-1 and TRBJ1-2; TRBD1 matches 10 bases. CDR1 and CDR2 (germline): SGHRS, YFSETQ. The length of the CDR3 is 17 residues. The ends lost 0 bases at V and 2 bases at J; junction bases unmatched: 7. The CDR3 nucleotides read TGCGCCAGCAGCTTGGGTCCCGGACAGGGGGTGAACTATGGCTACACCTTC. This codes for CASSLGPGQGVNYGYTF.

The rearrangement links TRBV7-9 to TRBJ2-3; 8 bases are shared with TRBD2. Germline V lookup: CDR1 SEHNR, CDR2 FQNEAQ (reference sequence). The CDR3 is 15 residues long. J was trimmed by 6 bases and V by 1 base; bases with no gene match: 6. The chain's CDR3 is CASSLVRGGRDTQYF. The CDR3 DNA follows: TGTGCCAGCAGCTTAGTTCGGGGGGGCCGGGATACGCAGTATTTT.

The V call is TRBV7-2, the J call TRBJ1-2, with D hard to call. The ends were cut back, 5 bases at V and 4 bases at J, with 11 bases in the middle. This CDR3 spans 13 amino acids. The germline CDR1 and CDR2 sequences are SGHTA and FQGNSA. The CDR3 loop is CASSQRNLYGYTF. In DNA, the CDR3 is TGTGCCAGCAGCCAGAGGAACCTCTATGGCTACACCTTC.

The chain has TRBV10-3 and TRBJ1-5; no definite D call. Germline-derived CDR1 and CDR2 are ENHRY and SYGVKD. This CDR3 is 13 amino acids long. Trimming took 4 bases from V and 7 from J, leaving 11 bases between them. CDR3 sequence: CAISVSSEQPQHF. The CDR3 DNA reads as TGTGCCATCAGTGTGAGCTCGGAACAGCCCCAGCATTTT.

The V call is TRBV5-6, the J call TRBJ2-7, with a weak D call TRBD1 (5 bases). Germline CDR1 SGHDT, CDR2 YYEEEE. V was shortened by 3 bases and J by 4 bases, with 14 bases between the two germline ends. This CDR3 spans 14 amino acids. The DNA for the CDR3 is TGTGCCAGCAGCTCCGCAGGGAAACTATACGAGCAGTACTTC. This encodes CASSSAGKLYEQYF.

This sequence joins TRBV29-1 and TRBJ2-2; D is perhaps TRBD1 (7 bases). This CDR3 region has 18 residues. CDR1 and CDR2 from the germline V gene are SQVTM and ANQGSEA. V dropped 5 bases and J dropped 5 bases, with 27 bases sitting between them. Here the CDR3 DNA reads TGCAGCGTTCAACTCGCCCCCCCAGGGGGGCCGGGGACCGGGGAGCTGTTTTTT. Translated, it gives CSVQLAPPGGPGTGELFF.

V is TRBV3-1 (or the pseudogene TRBV3-2) and J is TRBJ1-3; possible D gene TRBD1, 5 bases. The CDR3 covers 15 residues. Trimming took off 4 bases at V and 4 bases at J, with 14 bases between the two ends. The germline V gene has CDR1 LGHDT and CDR2 YNNKEL (reference sequence). The CDR3 region has the DNA TGTGCCAGCAGCCCCCTAGTGGGGCCCGGAAACACCATATATTTT. It encodes CASSPLVGPGNTIYF.

Notes on this clone: The same CDR3 is also encoded by other DNA sequences in this sample. The chain is built from TRBV9 and TRBJ2-2; tentative D call: TRBD2 (7 bases). The CDR3 has 16 residues. V was pared by 0 bases and J by 7 bases, with 16 bases between. Germline V gene lookup returns CDR1 SGDLS and CDR2 YYNGEE. For the CDR3, the DNA is TGTGCCAGCAGCGTAGCTCTGGGGGGGGCTCTCGGGGAGCTGTTTTTT. It is translated as CASSVALGGALGELFF.

This chain links TRBV6-5 with TRBJ2-1, with TRBD2 as a possible D gene (5 bases). Between the trimmed V and J ends, which lost 6 bases and 0 bases, there was a span of 12 bases. There are 15 residues in the CDR3. Germline V gene data show CDR1 as MNHEY and CDR2 as SVGAGI. CDR3 sequence reads: CASRPSGSSYNEQFF. The CDR3 DNA sequence: TGTGCCAGCAGGCCCTCGGGGAGCTCCTACAATGAGCAGTTCTTC.